Below are 20 T cell receptor beta chains sequenced from a single sample in a study of shared clonotypes between healthy human individuals. Method: immunoSEQ multiplex PCR; TCRdb's copy keeps in-frame clones and lacks some. Among about 680,000 clones, around 73% were seen once, and the ten largest hold 1.5% to 2%. Sequencing used memory CD4+ T cells sorted from blood. Subset of the sample: CD45RA-negative fraction. Receptors originate from a woman aged 30 to 39 in good health.

The J gene is TRBJ2-7, the V gene TRBV4-2; D unclear. The CDR3 has 15 residues. Germline V gives CDR1 LGHNA, CDR2 YNFKEQ. The V end was cut by 5 bases, the J end by 0 bases, with 14 bases between. The CDR3 reads CASSSQGKSSYEQYF. CDR3 sequence (DNA): TGTGCCAGCAGCTCACAAGGCAAAAGCTCCTACGAGCAGTACTTC.

The rearrangement links TRBV27 to TRBJ1-5; D is undetermined. The CDR3 totals 16 residues. V was trimmed by 2 bases and J by 2 bases, leaving 13 bases between them. Germline V gene lookup returns CDR1 MNHEY and CDR2 SMNVEV (reference sequence). The CDR3, as DNA: TGTGCCAGCAGTTTACCCCCCCCTAGGGGCAATCAGCCCCAGCATTTT. Translation gives CASSLPPPRGNQPQHF.

This clone appeared a few times. The chain combines TRBV30 with TRBJ1-5; tentatively, D is TRBD1 (5 bases). V was trimmed by 2 bases and J by 7 bases, leaving 15 bases between them. The length of the CDR3 is 14 residues. Germline lookup yields CDR1 GTSNPN and CDR2 SVGIG (reference sequence). The CDR3 nucleotides are TGTGCCTGGAGTAGCGACAGTTATTTGCAGCCCCAGCATTTT. This gives the protein CAWSSDSYLQPQHF.

This clone was counted between two and nine times. It may be a read error: a sequence one base away is much more abundant. This chain uses TRBV20-1 with TRBJ2-1; D gene uncertain. Germline lookup yields CDR1 DFQATT and CDR2 SNEGSKA (reference sequence). Between the trimmed V and J ends, which lost 4 bases and 0 bases, there was a span of 1 base. This CDR3 has 11 residues. The CDR3 protein is CSANSYNEQFF. The CDR3 coding sequence is TGCAGTGCTAACTCCTACAATGAGCAGTTCTTC.

The rearrangement links TRBV11-2 to TRBJ1-4; D perhaps matches TRBD1 (5 bases). Germline V gene sequence: CDR1 SGHAT, CDR2 FQNNGV. The length of the CDR3 is 13 residues. Deletions cut 5 bases from V and 8 bases from J, with 12 bases between. CDR3 in DNA: TGTGCCAGCAGCCCCCGGAGGGACGAAAAACTGTTTTTT. It specifies CASSPRRDEKLFF.

The genes are TRBV7-9 and TRBJ2-2; perhaps TRBD1 as D (5 bases). The CDR3 has 14 amino acids. V was cut by 5 bases and J by 3 bases, with 10 bases left in between. CDR1 SEHNR and CDR2 FQNEAQ come from the germline V gene (reference sequence). The CDR3 loop is CASSGQGDTGELFF. In nucleotides, the CDR3 is TGTGCCAGCAGCGGACAAGGGGACACCGGGGAGCTGTTTTTT.

V and J are TRBV11-3 and TRBJ1-3; 8 bases agree with TRBD1. The CDR3 spans 15 residues. Germline CDR1 and CDR2: SGHNT and YENEEA. J was trimmed by 3 bases and V by 6 bases; bases with no gene match: 7. In nucleotides, the CDR3 is TGTGCCAGCAGTCCAGGGGGCGCAGATGGAAACACCATATATTTT. It translates to CASSPGGADGNTIYF.

V and J are TRBV19 and TRBJ1-4, with D possibly being TRBD1 (5 bases). V shed 6 bases and J shed 12 bases, with 14 bases lying between them. This CDR3 is built from 12 residues. Germline V CDR1 and CDR2: LNHDA, SQIVND (reference sequence). CDR3 sequence reads: CASSPDGGELFF. The CDR3 DNA is TGTGCCAGTAGCCCGGACGGGGGAGAACTGTTTTTT. Based on the CDR3 plus reference TRBV19 and TRBJ1-4, the full variable domain is DGGITQSPKYLFRKEGQNVTLSCEQNLNHDAMYWYRQDPGQGLRLIYYSQIVNDFQKGDIAEGYSVSREKKESFPLTVTSAQKNPTAFYLCASSPDGGELFFGSGTQLSVL.

V is TRBV6-1 and J is TRBJ1-1, with D perhaps TRBD1 (5 bases). Trimming stripped 5 bases from V and 3 bases from J, with 7 bases between. The CDR3 spans 12 residues. The germline V gene encodes CDR1 MNHNS and CDR2 SASEGT. For the CDR3, the DNA is TGTGCCAGCAGTCAGACAGACACTGAAGCTTTCTTT. Its translation: CASSQTDTEAFF.

This chain connects TRBV5-1 to TRBJ2-7; 13 positions match TRBD2. Germline CDR1 and CDR2: SGHRS and YFSETQ. The CDR3 has 18 residues. Trimming at V came to 3 bases and at J to 7 bases, leaving 16 bases not matched to a gene. CDR3 nucleotide sequence: TGCGCCAGCAGCTCGGGATTACCGGGACTAGCGGGATCTGGAGAGCAGTACTTC. Translation gives CASSSGLPGLAGSGEQYF.

The chain joins TRBV19 to TRBJ1-1; D not resolved. V lost 5 bases to trimming and J lost 6 bases, with 22 bases between them. CDR3 size: 16 residues. Germline loops: CDR1 LNHDA, CDR2 SQIVND (reference sequence). The DNA for the CDR3 is TGTGCCAGTAGTCTAACCGGGCCTCCGGGCGGAGCTGAAGCTTTCTTT. Its translation: CASSLTGPPGGAEAFF.

The rearrangement links TRBV18 to TRBJ2-3; 11 bases map to TRBD2. The CDR3 length is 16 residues. Germline V gene lookup returns CDR1 KGHSH and CDR2 LQKENI. J lost 3 bases, V lost 3 bases, and 5 bases had no gene match. In nucleotides, the CDR3 is TGTGCCAGCTCACCCCCGGGACTAGCGGAAACAGATACGCAGTATTTT. Translating it yields CASSPPGLAETDTQYF. Supplemented by reference TRBV18 and TRBJ2-3, the full variable domain reads NAGVMQNPRHLVRRRGQEARLRCSPMKGHSHVYWYRQLPEEGLKFMVYLQKENIIDESGMPKERFSAEFPKEGPSILRIQQVVRGDSAAYFCASSPPGLAETDTQYFGPGTRLTVL.

V gene TRBV10-3 combines with J gene TRBJ2-1; D is possibly TRBD2 (6 bases). Between the trimmed V and J ends, which lost 3 bases and 7 bases, there was a span of 16 bases. The CDR3 has 15 amino acids. CDR1 ENHRY and CDR2 SYGVKD come from the germline V gene. The CDR3 nucleotides are TGTGCCATCAGTGACACAGGCGGACTACTTAATGAGCAGTTCTTC. Protein product: CAISDTGGLLNEQFF.

This clone was picked up a small number of times. The CDR3 DNA reads TGTGCCAGCAGCGTATTAGGCGCCGGGGAGCTGTTTTTT. Translating gives CASSVLGAGELFF. The rearrangement joins TRBV9 to TRBJ2-2, with D hard to call. Trimming stripped 1 base from V and 6 bases from J, with 7 bases between. Germline-derived CDR1 and CDR2 are SGDLS and YYNGEE. CDR3 length: 13 residues. Full variable domain (outside the CDR3, taken from reference TRBV9 and TRBJ2-2): DSGVTQTPKHLITATGQRVTLRCSPRSGDLSVYWYQQSLDQGLQFLIQYYNGEERAKGNILERFSAQQFPDLHSELNLSSLELGDSALYFCASSVLGAGELFFGEGSRLTVL.

On this clone: Being one base from a much bigger clone, this may be a read error. The same CDR3 can be traced to other DNA sequences in this sample. The J gene is TRBJ1-1, the V gene TRBV29-1; D is uncertain. CDR3 size: 11 residues. Between the trimmed V and J ends, which lost 3 bases and 1 base, there was a span of 3 bases. CDR1 is SQVTM and CDR2 is ANQGSEA in the germline V gene. CDR3 loop: CSVEENTEAFF. Written as DNA, the CDR3 is TGCAGCGTTGAGGAGAACACTGAAGCTTTCTTT.

A few counts support this clone. The chain carries TRBV29-1 and TRBJ2-5, with 9 bases that match TRBD2. Germline assignment: CDR1 SQVTM and CDR2 ANQGSEA. After removal of 3 bases from V and 0 bases from J, the junction contained 8 bases not matched to a gene. The CDR3 has 16 residues. In DNA form, the CDR3 reads TGCAGCGTTGATGCCGGAGCGGGAGGCAACCAAGAGACCCAGTACTTC. Its protein product is CSVDAGAGGNQETQYF. The full variable domain, rest sourced from reference TRBV29-1 and TRBJ2-5, is SAVISQKPSRDICQRGTSLTIQCQVDSQVTMMFWYRQQPGQSLTLIATANQGSEATYESGFVIDKFPISRPNLTFSTLTVSNMSPEDSSIYLCSVDAGAGGNQETQYFGPGTRLLVL.

This clone is a singleton in its sample. The V gene is TRBV7-2, the J gene TRBJ2-3; 7 bases agree with TRBD2. Unmatched junction bases numbered 5, after V lost 4 bases and J lost 1 base. Germline-derived CDR1 and CDR2 are SGHTA and FQGNSA. CDR3 length equals 15 residues. DNA of the CDR3: TGTGCCAGCAGCTCAAAAGCGGGACGCACAGATACGCAGTATTTT. Its translation: CASSSKAGRTDTQYF.

The rearrangement links TRBV6-5 to TRBJ1-2; 7 nucleotides match TRBD1. CDR1 is MNHEY and CDR2 is SVGAGI in the germline V gene. The CDR3 is 15 residues long. V shed 6 bases and J 5 bases; nucleotides not matched to a gene: 12. CDR3 coding DNA: TGTGCCAGCAGCGTTGAACCGGGACAGAATTATGGCTACACCTTC. It encodes CASSVEPGQNYGYTF.

The chain is built from TRBV28 and TRBJ2-1, with D possibly matching TRBD2 (6 bases). Germline CDR1 is MDHEN and CDR2 is SYDVKM. The CDR3 spans 14 residues. Trimming stripped 6 bases from V and 3 bases from J, with 12 bases between. The DNA of the CDR3 is TGTGCCAGCAGCCCTAGCGCGGTCTACAATGAGCAGTTCTTC. Translated, it gives CASSPSAVYNEQFF. Full variable domain (rest looked up from reference TRBV28 and TRBJ2-1): DVKVTQSSRYLVKRTGEKVFLECVQDMDHENMFWYRQDPGLGLRLIYFSYDVKMKEKGDIPEGYSVSREKKERFSLILESASTNQTSMYLCASSPSAVYNEQFFGPGTRLTVL.

The chain has TRBV5-1 and TRBJ2-2; no clear D. The CDR3 is 16 residues long. V lost 4 bases, J lost 2 bases, and 15 bases lay in between. The germline CDR1 and CDR2 sequences are SGHRS and YFSETQ. CDR3 sequence reads: CASSPQSIGNTGELFF. CDR3 sequence (DNA): TGCGCCAGCAGCCCCCAGAGTATCGGTAACACCGGGGAGCTGTTTTTT. The whole variable domain, remainder taken from reference TRBV5-1 and TRBJ2-2, is KAGVTQTPRYLIKTRGQQVTLSCSPISGHRSVSWYQQTPGQGLQFLFEYFSETQRNKGNFPGRFSGRQFSNSRSEMNVSTLELGDSALYLCASSPQSIGNTGELFFGEGSRLTVL.